The 24 T cell receptor beta chains below were found in one sample sequenced in a study of blood T cells in healthy people across ages (dated by TCRdb to the mid-2010s). Libraries were constructed by 5' RACE. TCRdb records Illumina HiSeq 2500 as the sequencer. A second 7 to 11 cycle PCR used a sample-barcoded 5' primer and a J-beta primer mix. TCRdb handled the public reads itself, with Q25 trimming in fastp and clone calling in MiXCR, and kept productive beta chains. Each entry is one CDR3 protein sequence, shown with its most common DNA and genes. For this sample there are roughly 930,000 distinct CDR3 sequences; roughly 50% appear just once. The biggest ten clones account for 13% of the sample. Material: blood. The source of these receptors is a man under 40 in good health.

The rearrangement uses TRBV6-5 and TRBJ2-3; 9 bases are shared with TRBD2. The CDR3 is made up of 18 amino acids. The V segment lost 1 base and the J segment 3 bases; nucleotides outside the gene matches: 11. Per the germline V gene, CDR1 is MNHEY and CDR2 is SVGAGI. The CDR3 bases are TGTGCCAGCAGTTACTTGGCTAGCGGGGCGGCGCGAACAGATACGCAGTATTTT. Translated: CASSYLASGAARTDTQYF.

This sequence joins TRBV30 and TRBJ2-1; D is undetermined. The CDR3 sequence is 14 residues long. In germline, CDR1 is GTSNPN, CDR2 SVGIG (reference sequence). Trimming cost V 0 bases and J 5 bases, with 11 bases left between them. CDR3 protein: CAWSVPPFNNEQFF. CDR3 coding DNA: TGTGCCTGGAGTGTACCGCCCTTTAACAATGAGCAGTTCTTC.

V is TRBV10-3 and J is TRBJ1-2; D gene ambiguous. From germline, CDR1 is ENHRY and CDR2 SYGVKD. The CDR3 is made up of 13 amino acids. V shed 1 base and J shed 5 bases, with 8 bases lying between them. This CDR3 is CAISEFQFYGYTF. CDR3 bases: TGTGCCATCAGTGAGTTCCAGTTTTATGGCTACACCTTC.

This chain uses TRBV6-5 with TRBJ2-2; tentatively, D is TRBD1 (6 bases). The V gene lost 6 bases and the J gene lost 4 bases, with 15 bases spanning the gap. The CDR3 covers 15 residues. The germline V gene has CDR1 MNHEY and CDR2 SVGAGI. The CDR3 DNA is TGTGCCAGCAGAATACAGGGTTTAGGCACCGGGGAGCTGTTTTTT. It translates to CASRIQGLGTGELFF.

The chain has TRBV11-3 and TRBJ1-1; 7 bases align to TRBD1. The CDR3 runs to 14 residues. The J segment lost 4 bases and the V segment lost 1 base, leaving 3 bases of the junction unmatched. Germline V gives CDR1 SGHNT, CDR2 YENEEA. CDR3 DNA sequence: TGTGCCAGCAGCTTAGTTTCAGGGGGCACTGAAGCTTTCTTT. Residues: CASSLVSGGTEAFF.

The chain combines TRBV30 with TRBJ1-2, with D unresolved. Germline CDR1 reads GTSNPN; CDR2 reads SVGIG (reference sequence). V lost 2 bases and J lost 4, with 11 bases in between. This CDR3 comprises 13 residues. The CDR3 DNA reads as TGTGCCTGGAGTACCGGGATATTCTATGGCTACACCTTC. Translation gives CAWSTGIFYGYTF.

The V gene is TRBV20-1, the J gene TRBJ2-5; 8 nucleotides match TRBD1. The CDR3 spans 15 residues. Per germline, CDR1 DFQATT and CDR2 SNEGSKA (reference sequence). V trimming: 0 bases; J trimming: 6 bases; junction bases outside the gene matches: 9. CDR3 sequence (DNA): TGCAGTGCTAGAGACCCCCTGGACAGGGCCCAGACCCAGTACTTC. It is translated as CSARDPLDRAQTQYF.

The chain uses TRBV11-3 and TRBJ2-3; TRBD1 matches at 7 bases. This CDR3 has 14 residues. Germline V gene data show CDR1 as SGHNT and CDR2 as YENEEA. The V segment lost 10 bases and the J segment 2 bases; nucleotides outside the gene matches: 9. CDR3 region: CAKGTEGITDTQYF. The CDR3 DNA sequence: TGTGCCAAAGGGACAGAAGGGATCACAGATACGCAGTATTTT.

This clonotype came up a few times. The chain uses TRBV5-1 and TRBJ1-1; D may be TRBD1 (6 bases). Germline CDR1 and CDR2: SGHRS and YFSETQ. The germline V and J ends were trimmed by 2 bases and 11 bases, with 10 bases remaining between them. The CDR3 runs 11 residues. CDR3: CASSFDRTAFF. The CDR3, as DNA: TGCGCCAGCAGCTTCGACAGGACTGCTTTCTTT.

This clonotype appeared a few times. This chain uses TRBV7-2 with TRBJ2-1, with TRBD1 matching 9 bases. The junction had 12 bases not matched to a gene; V was cut back by 6 bases and J by 9 bases. Germline V lookup: CDR1 SGHTA, CDR2 FQGNSA. The CDR3 covers 15 residues. CDR3 in amino acids: CASRPRAQGASEQFF. Here the CDR3 DNA reads TGTGCCAGCAGACCCCGCGCACAGGGGGCATCTGAGCAGTTCTTC.

V usage is TRBV12-3 or TRBV12-4 and J usage is TRBJ1-1; tentatively, D is TRBD1 (5 bases). V lost 5 bases and J lost 5, with 15 bases in between. This CDR3 is built from 14 residues. This CDR3 reads CASSRAGGETEAFF. The CDR3 DNA reads as TGTGCCAGCAGTCGTGCGGGGGGTGAAACTGAAGCTTTCTTT.

The sample holds many counts of this clonotype. A much larger clone sits a single nucleotide away, making a read error possible. The rearrangement links TRBV4-2 to TRBJ2-1, with D possibly TRBD2 on 5 matching bases. Judging by the DNA end, TRBJ2-7 fits better; the J call may be wrong. This CDR3 spans 16 amino acids. Germline CDR1 is LGHNA and CDR2 is YNFKEQ. Here the CDR3 DNA reads TGTGCCAGCAGCCAAGATCTGGGCGGGCCCTACAATGAGCAGTACTTC. As protein: CASSQDLGGPYNEQYF.

V is TRBV28 and J is TRBJ2-7, with D possibly being TRBD1 (6 bases). Looked up from germline, CDR1 is MDHEN and CDR2 is SYDVKM. The CDR3 covers 14 residues. Trimming took 6 bases from V and 6 from J, leaving 18 bases between them. CDR3 region: CASSLGGLGGEQYF. For the CDR3, the DNA is TGTGCCAGCAGCCTAGGGGGTCTTGGCGGCGAGCAGTACTTC.

This clonotype was counted only a few times. The chain recombines TRBV2 with TRBJ2-3; 8 nucleotides line up with TRBD2. The CDR3 runs 16 residues. The V and J ends lost 4 bases and 4 bases, in that order; junction bases with no gene match: 10. In germline, CDR1 is SNHLY, CDR2 FYNNEI. CDR3 in amino acids: CASSAPETSVSDTQYF. The CDR3 nucleotides read TGTGCCAGCAGTGCTCCGGAGACTAGCGTTTCAGATACGCAGTATTTT.

This chain links TRBV6-6 with TRBJ2-4, with D unresolved. The DNA end is more similar to TRBJ2-7, so the J call may be wrong. The CDR3 consists of 14 residues. Per germline, CDR1 MNHNY and CDR2 SVGAGI (reference sequence). The CDR3 sequence: CASSSAVEAYEQYF. The CDR3 bases are TGTGCCAGCAGTTCGGCAGTTGAGGCCTACGAGCAGTACTTC.

The V and J genes are TRBV20-1 and TRBJ2-4, with D possibly being TRBD1 (6 bases). There are 15 residues in the CDR3. Germline V gene sequence: CDR1 DFQATT, CDR2 SNEGSKA (reference sequence). With 8 bases removed from V and 8 bases from J, the gap between germline ends came to 25 bases. DNA for the CDR3: TGCAGTTCACCCGACGGACGGGATAAGGGGGACATTCAGTACTTC. Amino acid sequence: CSSPDGRDKGDIQYF.

In this sample, this clonotype turned up many times. The genes are TRBV27 and TRBJ1-4; the D is unclear. Trimming cost V 4 bases and J 0 bases, with 0 bases left between them. The CDR3 totals 12 residues. The germline V gene has CDR1 MNHEY and CDR2 SMNVEV (reference sequence). CDR3: CASSSTNEKLFF. CDR3 nucleotides: TGTGCCAGCAGTTCAACTAATGAAAAACTGTTTTTT. Together with reference TRBV27 and TRBJ1-4, the CDR3 gives the full variable domain: EAQVTQNPRYLITVTGKKLTVTCSQNMNHEYMSWYRQDPGLGLRQIYYSMNVEVTDKGDVPEGYKVSRKEKRNFPLILESPSPNQTSLYFCASSSTNEKLFFGSGTQLSVL.

The V gene is TRBV5-1, the J gene TRBJ2-3; tentative D call: TRBD1 (6 bases). Germline loops: CDR1 SGHRS, CDR2 YFSETQ. The CDR3 is 16 amino acids. Trimming removed 0 bases from V and 4 bases from J, with 15 bases in between. The CDR3 coding sequence is TGCGCCAGCAGCTTGGATGGGGGCGCCGGCGCAGATACGCAGTATTTT. Translation gives CASSLDGGAGADTQYF.

This chain connects TRBV2 to TRBJ1-6; the D is unclear. V was pared by 1 base and J by 9 bases, with 7 bases between. The length of the CDR3 is 13 residues. Germline assignment: CDR1 SNHLY and CDR2 FYNNEI. The CDR3 is CASSEETGSPLHF. The CDR3 bases are TGTGCCAGCAGTGAAGAGACCGGTTCACCCCTCCACTTT. Full variable domain (outside the CDR3, taken from reference TRBV2 and TRBJ1-6): EPEVTQTPSHQVTQMGQEVILRCVPISNHLYFYWYRQILGQKVEFLVSFYNNEISEKSEIFDDQFSVERPDGSNFTLKIRSTKLEDSAMYFCASSEETGSPLHFGNGTRLTVT.

CDR3 amino acids: CASTQALGGATDTQYF. Written as DNA, the CDR3 is TGTGCCAGCACCCAGGCCCTGGGCGGGGCGACAGATACGCAGTATTTT. The V gene is TRBV6-5, the J gene TRBJ2-3, with D possibly being TRBD2 (6 bases). This CDR3 has 16 amino acids. The ends were cut back, 7 bases at V and 3 bases at J, with 20 bases in the middle. Germline V gene lookup returns CDR1 MNHEY and CDR2 SVGAGI.

In its sample, this clonotype was seen a few times. V usage is TRBV9 and J usage is TRBJ2-7; 7 bases align to TRBD2. CDR1 and CDR2 (germline): SGDLS, YYNGEE. The CDR3 runs to 14 residues. The V and J ends lost 0 bases and 5 bases, in that order; junction bases with no gene match: 5. DNA of the CDR3: TGTGCCAGCAGCGTAGGAGGGGAGGGCCACGAGCAGTACTTC. It encodes CASSVGGEGHEQYF. Drawing the rest from reference TRBV9 and TRBJ2-7, the complete variable domain is DSGVTQTPKHLITATGQRVTLRCSPRSGDLSVYWYQQSLDQGLQFLIQYYNGEERAKGNILERFSAQQFPDLHSELNLSSLELGDSALYFCASSVGGEGHEQYFGPGTRLTVT.

The chain uses TRBV7-2 and TRBJ2-7, with 10 bases identical to TRBD1. The CDR3 is made up of 15 amino acids. V lost 2 bases to trimming and J lost 5 bases; unmatched junction nucleotides: 6. Germline V CDR1 and CDR2: SGHTA, FQGNSA. CDR3 DNA: TGTGCCAGCAGCTTAAGGGGACAGGGGTGGAACGAGCAGTACTTC. Amino acid sequence: CASSLRGQGWNEQYF.

This clonotype showed up many times. The chain joins TRBV4-1 to TRBJ2-3; no reliable D call. Trimming stripped 0 bases from V and 5 bases from J, with 9 bases between. The CDR3 is 14 residues long. The germline CDR1 and CDR2 sequences are MGHRA and YSYEKL. The CDR3 bases are TGCGCCAGCAGCCAAGAGAACGGTAGAGATACGCAGTATTTT. Translating it yields CASSQENGRDTQYF.

The chain employs TRBV12-3 or TRBV12-4 and TRBJ2-3; D may be TRBD2 (5 bases). V was trimmed by 5 bases and J by 4 bases, leaving 16 bases between them. The CDR3 is 15 residues long. The CDR3 here is CASSPGLKGADTQYF. The CDR3 DNA is TGTGCCAGCAGTCCCGGACTCAAGGGCGCAGATACGCAGTATTTT.